The source of this TCR beta chain is a study of blood T cell repertoires in COVID-19. In the study overall: Samples came from the United States, Italy and Spain, spanning acute and convalescent COVID-19.

The CDR3 is 18 amino acids. This clone was picked up many times. Original data processing: How many nucleated cells were present was estimated from reference gene primer amplification. Method: immunoSEQ multiplex PCR; TCRdb's copy keeps in-frame clones and lacks some. V, J and clone size are taken as reported in that table, and D and trimming were inferred from the DNA itself. The table lists 80,000 to 100,000 clones, over 70% of them singletons. The rearrangement links TRBV1 to TRBJ1-1; the tabulated D call, TRBD1, remains unverified against the DNA. TRBV1 is noted as a pseudogene. The sequenced sample consisted of peripheral blood. The source of this sequence is a human donor in a cohort sampled during active COVID-19. The CDR3 bases are TGCACCAGCAGCCAAGATGTAGGGGGTATTCTAATGAACACTGAAGCTTTCTTT. This codes for CTSSQDVGGILMNTEAFF.